Below, 23 T cell receptor beta chains from the same sample are listed, as sequenced in a study of identifying expanded T cells in peripheral blood (dated by TCRdb to 2018 to 2020). Receptor amplification or capture employed the immunoSEQ multiplex PCR assay. TCRdb holds this immuneACCESS table with in-frame rearrangements only. Some clones are missing; in checked studies, unresolved V genes explain under half, and the rest has no known cause. For this sample there are just under 65,000 clones; approximately 89% appear just once. In total, the top ten clones hold around 4.3% of the sample. Sequencing used blood. The source of these receptors is a person aged 18 to 70 in good health.

This chain links TRBV10-3 with TRBJ2-7; 7 bases map to TRBD1. CDR1 and CDR2 from the germline V gene are ENHRY and SYGVKD. This CDR3 spans 14 amino acids. V dropped 4 bases and J dropped 3; count of bases not matched to a gene: 6. As DNA, the CDR3 is TGTGCCATCAGTGCTTCAAGGGACAGCTACGAGCAGTACTTC. This gives the protein CAISASRDSYEQYF.

This clone was detected once. The V and J genes are TRBV18 and TRBJ2-7; no clear D gene. With 0 bases removed from V and 0 bases from J, the gap between germline ends came to 6 bases. The CDR3 contains 14 residues. Germline V gene lookup returns CDR1 KGHSH and CDR2 LQKENI. The CDR3 DNA reads TGTGCCAGCTCACCACCGAGTAACTCCTACGAGCAGTACTTC. Translating it yields CASSPPSNSYEQYF.

The CDR3 reads CASSGMGLAGGSYNEQFF. The CDR3 bases are TGTGCCAGTAGTGGGATGGGACTAGCGGGAGGTTCCTACAATGAGCAGTTCTTC. The rearrangement links TRBV19 to TRBJ2-1; TRBD2 matches at 15 bases. The junction had 6 bases not matched to a gene; V was cut back by 5 bases and J by 1 base. The CDR3 length is 18 residues. From germline, CDR1 is LNHDA and CDR2 SQIVND (reference sequence).

The chain employs TRBV5-4 and TRBJ2-7; D not certain. The CDR3 has 14 residues. Germline lookup yields CDR1 SGHNT and CDR2 YYREEE (reference sequence). V was pared by 0 bases and J by 1 base, with 8 bases between. CDR3 bases: TGTGCCAGCAGCTTGGAAGTGGGATCCTACGAGCAGTACTTC. This gives the protein CASSLEVGSYEQYF.

The chain has TRBV6-1 and TRBJ2-7; TRBD2 matches 8 bases. This CDR3 comprises 15 residues. Per germline, CDR1 MNHNS and CDR2 SASEGT. The junction had 8 bases not matched to a gene; V was cut back by 7 bases and J by 0 bases. CDR3: CASTGLLAASYEQYF. CDR3 DNA: TGTGCCAGCACCGGTCTACTAGCGGCCTCCTACGAGCAGTACTTC.

The chain combines TRBV4-1 with TRBJ1-3; D remains unclear. CDR1 is MGHRA and CDR2 is YSYEKL in the germline V gene. The CDR3 runs to 16 residues. The ends were cut back, 0 bases at V and 0 bases at J, with 9 bases in the middle. The CDR3 loop reads CASSQEVTSSGNTIYF. The CDR3 DNA is TGCGCCAGCAGCCAAGAGGTCACGAGCTCTGGAAACACCATATATTTT.

The V and J genes are TRBV9 and TRBJ2-7; D possibly corresponds to TRBD2 (5 bases). Germline V CDR1 and CDR2: SGDLS, YYNGEE. This CDR3 has 13 residues. The V gene lost 4 bases and the J gene lost 4 bases, with 12 bases spanning the gap. The chain's CDR3 is CASSSRGSYEQYF. CDR3 DNA sequence: TGTGCCAGCAGCTCCCGGGGATCTTACGAGCAGTACTTC.

This clone appeared a few times. The genes are TRBV30 and TRBJ1-5, with 8 bases aligning to TRBD1. Germline CDR1 GTSNPN, CDR2 SVGIG (reference sequence). This CDR3 has 14 residues. V lost 1 base to trimming and J lost 6 bases; unmatched junction nucleotides: 5. CDR3 amino acids: CAWSGTGSIQPQHF. As DNA, the CDR3 is TGTGCCTGGAGTGGGACAGGGTCAATTCAGCCCCAGCATTTT.

The chain links TRBV29-1 to TRBJ1-1, with TRBD1 matching over 9 bases. Germline V lookup: CDR1 SQVTM, CDR2 ANQGSEA. The trim removed 6 bases at V and 0 bases at J, leaving 5 bases unmatched. The CDR3 is 14 residues long. The CDR3 loop is CSVPGQGMNTEAFF. In DNA form, the CDR3 reads TGCAGCGTGCCGGGACAGGGCATGAACACTGAAGCTTTCTTT. The variable domain in full, with the rest retrieved from reference TRBV29-1 and TRBJ1-1, is SAVISQKPSRDICQRGTSLTIQCQVDSQVTMMFWYRQQPGQSLTLIATANQGSEATYESGFVIDKFPISRPNLTFSTLTVSNMSPEDSSIYLCSVPGQGMNTEAFFGQGTRLTVV.

The V call is TRBV25-1, the J call TRBJ1-2; the match to TRBD1 covers 7 bases. Germline V gene data show CDR1 as MGHDK and CDR2 as SYGVNS. V shed 4 bases and J 8 bases; nucleotides not matched to a gene: 7. CDR3 length equals 13 residues. CDR3 in amino acids: CASSGSAGGGYTF. The CDR3 DNA reads TGTGCCAGCAGTGGGTCCGCAGGGGGAGGCTACACCTTC.

This sequence joins TRBV27 and TRBJ2-3; TRBD1 matches 7 bases. The V gene's germline CDR1 is MNHEY and CDR2 SMNVEV (reference sequence). This CDR3 spans 14 amino acids. The ends lost 3 bases at V and 4 bases at J; junction bases unmatched: 4. The CDR3 nucleotides are TGTGCCAGCAGTTTTCGCCAGGGGGCAGATACGCAGTATTTT. This encodes CASSFRQGADTQYF.

CDR3 sequence reads: CASSAIPGGQGPETGELFF. CDR3 in DNA: TGTGCCAGCAGTGCTATACCAGGGGGACAGGGGCCGGAAACCGGGGAGCTGTTTTTT. The J gene is TRBJ2-2, the V gene TRBV6-1, with 10 bases aligning to TRBD1. The CDR3 loop spans 19 amino acids. Germline V gene data show CDR1 as MNHNS and CDR2 as SASEGT. J was trimmed by 5 bases and V by 4 bases; bases with no gene match: 16.

The chain carries TRBV5-5 and TRBJ1-3, with TRBD1 as a possible D gene (6 bases). The length of the CDR3 is 17 residues. The V gene lost 0 bases and the J gene lost 0 bases, with 13 bases spanning the gap. Germline V gene data show CDR1 as SGHKS and CDR2 as YYEKEE (reference sequence). CDR3 bases: TGTGCCAGCAGCTTGGTTCCAGGGGCCGCCTCTGGAAACACCATATATTTT. This translates into CASSLVPGAASGNTIYF.

The table lists this clone with a count of one. The chain couples TRBV18 to TRBJ1-5; 8 nucleotides agree with TRBD1. Germline V lookup: CDR1 KGHSH, CDR2 LQKENI. With V trimmed by 3 bases and J by 4 bases, 5 bases remained unmatched. There are 15 residues in the CDR3. The CDR3 DNA is TGTGCCAGCTCACCGGGACAGGCCCCTAATCAGCCCCAGCATTTT. Its protein product is CASSPGQAPNQPQHF.

This clone was observed once. The gene calls are TRBV7-6 and TRBJ1-2; 9 bases line up with TRBD1. Germline trimming cut 1 base from V and 4 bases from J; bases unmatched to any gene: 7. From germline, CDR1 is SGHVS and CDR2 FNYEAQ. This CDR3 is built from 16 residues. The CDR3 region has the DNA TGTGCCAGCAGCTTAGGATCACAGGGGGCGCCCTATGGCTACACCTTC. It is translated as CASSLGSQGAPYGYTF.

This clone showed up just once. The chain combines TRBV6-5 with TRBJ2-1, with TRBD2 matching 10 bases. V trimming: 7 bases; J trimming: 7 bases; junction bases outside the gene matches: 7. From germline, CDR1 is MNHEY and CDR2 SVGAGI. The CDR3 spans 14 residues. CDR3 in DNA: TGTGCCAGCACGGGGGCTAGCGGGAGAAATGAGCAGTTCTTC. Residues: CASTGASGRNEQFF.

Note on this clone: Other DNA sequences of this sample code for an identical CDR3. The chain joins TRBV5-4 to TRBJ2-1; D not certain. The CDR3 is made up of 14 amino acids. V was cut by 0 bases and J by 5 bases, with 9 bases left in between. The V gene's germline CDR1 is SGHNT and CDR2 YYREEE (reference sequence). As DNA, the CDR3 is TGTGCCAGCAGCTTGGTGGGCCTAAACAATGAGCAGTTCTTC. It translates to CASSLVGLNNEQFF.

V gene TRBV2 combines with J gene TRBJ1-1; D may be TRBD1 (6 bases). V was clipped by 6 bases and J by 1 base, with 9 bases between them. The germline V gene has CDR1 SNHLY and CDR2 FYNNEI. The CDR3 covers 13 residues. The CDR3 nucleotides are TGTGCCAGCAGCGCGACAGGGAACACTGAAGCTTTCTTT. The encoded protein is CASSATGNTEAFF.

The chain is built from TRBV30 and TRBJ1-4; the match to TRBD1 covers 10 bases. The CDR3 extends over 14 amino acids. Germline V gives CDR1 GTSNPN, CDR2 SVGIG (reference sequence). J gave up 6 bases and V 5 bases, and 6 bases lay outside the gene matches. This chain's CDR3 is CAWATGTGDEKLFF. The CDR3 DNA reads as TGTGCCTGGGCCACCGGGACAGGGGATGAAAAACTGTTTTTT.

This clone was detected only once. The chain couples TRBV30 to TRBJ2-5; 12 nucleotides agree with TRBD2. This CDR3 spans 15 amino acids. J gave up 5 bases and V 1 base, and 5 bases lay outside the gene matches. Germline lookup yields CDR1 GTSNPN and CDR2 SVGIG (reference sequence). The CDR3 reads CAWSASGGAGETQYF. The DNA of the CDR3 is TGTGCCTGGAGTGCTAGCGGGGGGGCCGGGGAGACCCAGTACTTC.

The chain uses TRBV7-9 and TRBJ2-5; D is possibly TRBD1 (6 bases). Trimming cost V 5 bases and J 6 bases, with 13 bases left between them. From germline, CDR1 is SEHNR and CDR2 FQNEAQ (reference sequence). This CDR3 region has 13 residues. The CDR3 sequence is CASSPQGSKTQYF. The CDR3, as DNA: TGTGCCAGCAGCCCCCAGGGGTCGAAGACCCAGTACTTC.

This rearrangement joins TRBV21-1 to TRBJ2-3. TRBV21-1 is a recognized pseudogene. The CDR3 extends over 17 amino acids. The CDR3 nucleotides are TGTGCCAGCACCACCCCGGGGCAGGACTCCTCGATGGATACGCAGTATTTT. Its protein is CASTTPGQDSSMDTQYF.

The chain uses TRBV7-2 and TRBJ2-5; 10 bases are a match to TRBD2. The germline CDR1 and CDR2 sequences are SGHTA and FQGNSA. J was trimmed by 5 bases and V by 5 bases; bases with no gene match: 5. The CDR3 has 14 residues. The CDR3 DNA reads TGTGCCAGCAGCCTTAGCGGGGGGAGCGAGACCCAGTACTTC. The encoded protein is CASSLSGGSETQYF.